The clone carrying this T cell receptor (beta chain) showed up just a few times. The antigen is unknown. This specimen comes from a study of T cell repertoires in cytomegalovirus infection. Whole-study context: Matching HLA type and CMV infection were both indicated by public TCR beta signatures.

Germline-derived CDR1 and CDR2 are MNHEY and SVGEGT. Trimming shortened V by 6 bases and J by 5 bases, and 13 bases separated the two germline ends. CDR3 length: 13 residues. Study observations and caveats: The response measured ex vivo was dominated by TCR beta clonotypes (HLA-C-restricted and CMV-specific). Adding up the frequency of public TCR beta families identified people who carried CMV plus the relevant HLA.

A single record per CDR3 protein comes from TCRdb applying MiXCR to the reads. The sample carries about 440,000 distinct CDR3 sequences, approximately 33% recorded once. The source of this sequence is a human donor in good health (CMV status not recorded). Some clones in this sample may be carry-over from other donors' samples. Sequences were obtained from PBMCs. The gene calls are TRBV6-2 or TRBV6-3 and TRBJ1-2; no reliable D call. The CDR3 region is CASSRDPKYGYTF. The CDR3 nucleotides are TGTGCCAGCAGCCGAGATCCGAAATATGGCTACACCTTC.